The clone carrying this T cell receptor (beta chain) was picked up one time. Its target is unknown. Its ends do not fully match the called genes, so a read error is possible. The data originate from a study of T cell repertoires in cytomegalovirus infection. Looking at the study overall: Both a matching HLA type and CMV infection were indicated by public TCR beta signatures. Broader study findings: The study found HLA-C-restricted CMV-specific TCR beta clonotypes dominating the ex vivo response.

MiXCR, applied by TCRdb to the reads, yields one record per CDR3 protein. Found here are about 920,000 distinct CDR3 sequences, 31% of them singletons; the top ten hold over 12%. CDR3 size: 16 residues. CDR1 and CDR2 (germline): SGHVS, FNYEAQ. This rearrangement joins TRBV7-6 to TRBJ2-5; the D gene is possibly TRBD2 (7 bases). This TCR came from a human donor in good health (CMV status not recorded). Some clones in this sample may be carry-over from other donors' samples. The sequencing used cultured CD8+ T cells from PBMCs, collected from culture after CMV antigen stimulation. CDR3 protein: CDSTIRGLADQETQYF. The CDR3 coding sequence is TGTGACAGCACCATTCGGGGGCTAGCGGATCAAGAGACCCAGTACTTC.